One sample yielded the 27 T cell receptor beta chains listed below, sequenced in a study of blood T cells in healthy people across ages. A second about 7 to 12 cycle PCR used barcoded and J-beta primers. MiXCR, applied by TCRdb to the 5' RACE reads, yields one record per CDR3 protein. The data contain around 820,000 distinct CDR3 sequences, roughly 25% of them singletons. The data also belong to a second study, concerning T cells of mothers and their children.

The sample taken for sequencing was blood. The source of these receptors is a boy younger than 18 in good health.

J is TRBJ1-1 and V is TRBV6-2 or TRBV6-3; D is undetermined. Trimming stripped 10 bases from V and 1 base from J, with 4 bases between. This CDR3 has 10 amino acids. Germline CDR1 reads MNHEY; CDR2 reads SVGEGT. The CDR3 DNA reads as TGTGCCACTAGGAACACTGAAGCTTTCTTT. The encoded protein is CATRNTEAFF.

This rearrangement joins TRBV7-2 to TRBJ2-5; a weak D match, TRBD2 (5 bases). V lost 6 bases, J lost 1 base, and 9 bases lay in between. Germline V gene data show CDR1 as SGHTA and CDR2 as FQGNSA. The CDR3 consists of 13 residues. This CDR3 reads CASSGLFQETQYF. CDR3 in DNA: TGTGCCAGCAGTGGACTGTTCCAAGAGACCCAGTACTTC.

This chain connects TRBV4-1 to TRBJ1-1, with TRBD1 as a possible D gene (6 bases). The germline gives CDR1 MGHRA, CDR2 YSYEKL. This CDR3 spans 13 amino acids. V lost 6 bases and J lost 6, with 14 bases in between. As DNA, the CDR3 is TGCGCCAGCAGGGGGGCGGGAGGACCTGAAGCTTTCTTT. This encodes CASRGAGGPEAFF.

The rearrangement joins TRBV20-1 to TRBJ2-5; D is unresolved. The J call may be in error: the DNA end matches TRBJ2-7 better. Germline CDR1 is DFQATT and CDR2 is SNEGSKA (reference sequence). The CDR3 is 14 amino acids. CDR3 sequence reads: CSARDLRQAYEQYF. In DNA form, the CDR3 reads TGCAGTGCTAGAGATCTGAGGCAGGCCTACGAGCAGTACTTC.

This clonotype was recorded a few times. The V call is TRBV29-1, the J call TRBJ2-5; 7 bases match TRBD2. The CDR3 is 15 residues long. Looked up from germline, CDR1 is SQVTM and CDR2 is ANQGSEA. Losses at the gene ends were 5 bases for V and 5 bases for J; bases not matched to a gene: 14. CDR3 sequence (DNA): TGCAGCGTTATCCCGGTAGGGAGGGCCATCGAGACCCAGTACTTC. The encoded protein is CSVIPVGRAIETQYF. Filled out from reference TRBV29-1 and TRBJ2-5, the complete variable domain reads SAVISQKPSRDICQRGTSLTIQCQVDSQVTMMFWYRQQPGQSLTLIATANQGSEATYESGFVIDKFPISRPNLTFSTLTVSNMSPEDSSIYLCSVIPVGRAIETQYFGPGTRLLVL.

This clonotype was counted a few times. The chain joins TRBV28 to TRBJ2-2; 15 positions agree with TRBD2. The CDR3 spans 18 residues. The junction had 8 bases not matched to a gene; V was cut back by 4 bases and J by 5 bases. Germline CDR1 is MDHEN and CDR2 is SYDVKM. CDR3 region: CASSCGTSGRWETGELFF. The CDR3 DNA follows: TGTGCCAGCAGTTGTGGGACTAGCGGGAGGTGGGAAACCGGGGAGCTGTTTTTT.

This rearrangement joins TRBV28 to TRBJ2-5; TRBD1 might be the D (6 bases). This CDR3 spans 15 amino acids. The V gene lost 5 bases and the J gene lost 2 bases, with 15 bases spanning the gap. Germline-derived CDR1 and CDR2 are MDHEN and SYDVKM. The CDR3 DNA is TGTGCCAGCAGTCCGACCGACAGGTTACAAGAGACCCAGTACTTC. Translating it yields CASSPTDRLQETQYF.

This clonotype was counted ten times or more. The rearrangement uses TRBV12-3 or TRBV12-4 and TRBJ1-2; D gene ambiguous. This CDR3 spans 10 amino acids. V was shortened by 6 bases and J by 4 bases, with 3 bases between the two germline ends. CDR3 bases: TGTGCCAGCAGCCTCTATGGCTACACCTTC. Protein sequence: CASSLYGYTF.

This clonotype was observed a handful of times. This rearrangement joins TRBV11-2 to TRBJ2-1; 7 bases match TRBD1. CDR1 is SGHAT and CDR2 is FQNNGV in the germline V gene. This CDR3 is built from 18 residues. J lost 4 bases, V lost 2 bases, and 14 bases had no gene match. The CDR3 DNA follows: TGTGCCAGCAGCTTAATGACAAGTCGGGACAGTCCTTACAATGAGCAGTTCTTC. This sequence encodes CASSLMTSRDSPYNEQFF.

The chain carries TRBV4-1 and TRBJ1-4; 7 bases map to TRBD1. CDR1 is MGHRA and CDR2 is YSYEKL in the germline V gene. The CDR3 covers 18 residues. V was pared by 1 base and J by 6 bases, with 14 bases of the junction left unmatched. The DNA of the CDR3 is TGCGCCAGCAGCCAAGTTGCCCCCCGGACAGGAGGGGATGAAAAACTGTTTTTT. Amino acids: CASSQVAPRTGGDEKLFF.

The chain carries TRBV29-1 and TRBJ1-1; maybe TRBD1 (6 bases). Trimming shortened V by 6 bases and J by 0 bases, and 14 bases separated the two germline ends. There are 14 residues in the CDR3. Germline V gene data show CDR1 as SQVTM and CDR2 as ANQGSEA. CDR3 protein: CSVKEQGMNTEAFF. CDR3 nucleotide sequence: TGCAGCGTAAAGGAACAGGGAATGAACACTGAAGCTTTCTTT.

The chain's CDR3 is CASSEREIDKNIQYF. Here the CDR3 DNA reads TGTGCCAGCAGTGAACGGGAGATTGACAAAAACATTCAGTACTTC. This sequence joins TRBV28 and TRBJ2-4; weak D call: TRBD2 (6 bases). This CDR3 is 15 amino acids long. Germline CDR1 is MDHEN and CDR2 is SYDVKM. Trimming removed 5 bases at V and 3 bases at J, with 14 bases between.

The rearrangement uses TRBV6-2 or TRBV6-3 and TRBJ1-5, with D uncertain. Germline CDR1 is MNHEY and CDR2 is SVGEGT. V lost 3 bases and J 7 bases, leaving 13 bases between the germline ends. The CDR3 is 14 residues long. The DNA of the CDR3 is TGTGCCAGCAGTTATTTGGGCAATTCACAGCCCCAGCATTTT. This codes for CASSYLGNSQPQHF.

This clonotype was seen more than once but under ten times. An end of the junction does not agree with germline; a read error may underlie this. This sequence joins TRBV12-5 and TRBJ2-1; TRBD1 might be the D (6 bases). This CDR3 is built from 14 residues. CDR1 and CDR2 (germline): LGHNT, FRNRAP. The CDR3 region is CASGPGHLNNEQFF. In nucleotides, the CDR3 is TGTGCCAGTGGGCCGGGACACTTAAACAATGAGCAGTTCTTC.

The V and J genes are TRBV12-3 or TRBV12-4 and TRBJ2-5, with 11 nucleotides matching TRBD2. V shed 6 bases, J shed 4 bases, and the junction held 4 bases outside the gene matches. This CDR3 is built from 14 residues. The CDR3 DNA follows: TGTGCCAGCAGGCTAGCGGGAGGAGTAGAGACCCAGTACTTC. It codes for CASRLAGGVETQYF.

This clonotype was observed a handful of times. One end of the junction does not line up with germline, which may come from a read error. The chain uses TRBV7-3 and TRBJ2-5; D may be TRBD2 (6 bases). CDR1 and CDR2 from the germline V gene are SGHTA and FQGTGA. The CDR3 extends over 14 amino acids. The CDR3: CASSLGTGSEAQYF. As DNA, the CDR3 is TGTGCCAGCAGCTTAGGGACTGGGTCAGAGGCCCAGTACTTC.

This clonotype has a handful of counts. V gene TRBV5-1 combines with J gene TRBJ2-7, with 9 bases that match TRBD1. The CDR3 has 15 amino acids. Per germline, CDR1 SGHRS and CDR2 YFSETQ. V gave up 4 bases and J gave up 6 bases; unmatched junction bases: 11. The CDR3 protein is CASSTPGQGKVEQYF. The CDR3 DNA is TGCGCCAGCAGCACACCGGGACAGGGTAAAGTCGAGCAGTACTTC.

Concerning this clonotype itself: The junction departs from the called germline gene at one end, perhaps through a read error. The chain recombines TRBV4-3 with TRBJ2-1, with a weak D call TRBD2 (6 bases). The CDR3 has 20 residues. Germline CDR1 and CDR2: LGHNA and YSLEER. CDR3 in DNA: TGCGCCAGCAGCCAAGACCTGGGAGGCAACCACGTCCGAAATGACAATGGGCAGTTCTTC. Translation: CASSQDLGGNHVRNDNGQFF.

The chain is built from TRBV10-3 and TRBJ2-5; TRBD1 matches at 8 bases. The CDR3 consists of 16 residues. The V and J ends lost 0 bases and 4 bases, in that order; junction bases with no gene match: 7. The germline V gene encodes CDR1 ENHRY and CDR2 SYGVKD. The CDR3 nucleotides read TGTGCCATCAGTGAGTCCCTCGGGGACAGGACAGAGACCCAGTACTTC. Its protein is CAISESLGDRTETQYF.

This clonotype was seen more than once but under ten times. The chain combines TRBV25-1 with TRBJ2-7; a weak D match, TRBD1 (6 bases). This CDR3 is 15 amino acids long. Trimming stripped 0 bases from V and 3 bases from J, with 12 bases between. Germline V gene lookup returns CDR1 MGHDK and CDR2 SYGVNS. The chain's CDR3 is CASSEYKGGNYEQYF. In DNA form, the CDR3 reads TGTGCCAGCAGTGAATATAAAGGGGGTAACTACGAGCAGTACTTC.

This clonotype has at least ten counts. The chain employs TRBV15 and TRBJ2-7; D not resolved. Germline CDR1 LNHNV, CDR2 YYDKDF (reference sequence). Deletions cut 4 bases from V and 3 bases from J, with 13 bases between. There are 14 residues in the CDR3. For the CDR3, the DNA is TGTGCCACCAGCAAGGGTAGGATTGACTACGAGCAGTACTTC. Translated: CATSKGRIDYEQYF.

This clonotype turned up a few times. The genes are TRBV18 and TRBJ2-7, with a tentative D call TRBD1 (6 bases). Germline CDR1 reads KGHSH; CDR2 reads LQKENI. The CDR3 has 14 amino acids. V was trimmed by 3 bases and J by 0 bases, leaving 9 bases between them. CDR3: CASSPTGISYEQYF. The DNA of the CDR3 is TGTGCCAGCTCACCGACAGGAATCTCCTACGAGCAGTACTTC. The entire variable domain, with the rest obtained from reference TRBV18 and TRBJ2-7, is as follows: NAGVMQNPRHLVRRRGQEARLRCSPMKGHSHVYWYRQLPEEGLKFMVYLQKENIIDESGMPKERFSAEFPKEGPSILRIQQVVRGDSAAYFCASSPTGISYEQYFGPGTRLTVT.

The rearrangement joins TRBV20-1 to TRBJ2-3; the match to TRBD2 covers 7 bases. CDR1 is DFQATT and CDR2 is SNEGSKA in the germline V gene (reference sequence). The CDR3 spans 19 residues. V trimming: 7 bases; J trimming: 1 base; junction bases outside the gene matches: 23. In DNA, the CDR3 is TGCAGTGGCAAAAGACTAGTGGGGGGGAACTTATGGGGCACAGATACGCAGTATTTT. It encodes CSGKRLVGGNLWGTDTQYF.

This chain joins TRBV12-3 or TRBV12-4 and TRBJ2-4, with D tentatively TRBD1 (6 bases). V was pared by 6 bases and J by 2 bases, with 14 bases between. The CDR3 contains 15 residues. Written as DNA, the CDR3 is TGTGCCAGCAGCCCGCCCGGGACAACCAAAAACATTCAGTACTTC. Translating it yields CASSPPGTTKNIQYF.

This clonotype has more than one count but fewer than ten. The CDR3 reads CSARQGVGQPQHF. CDR3 in DNA: TGCAGTGCTAGGCAGGGGGTTGGTCAGCCCCAGCATTTT. The chain uses TRBV20-1 and TRBJ1-5; TRBD1 matches at 7 bases. In germline, CDR1 is DFQATT, CDR2 SNEGSKA (reference sequence). The CDR3 length is 13 residues. V gave up 3 bases and J gave up 6 bases; unmatched junction bases: 5.

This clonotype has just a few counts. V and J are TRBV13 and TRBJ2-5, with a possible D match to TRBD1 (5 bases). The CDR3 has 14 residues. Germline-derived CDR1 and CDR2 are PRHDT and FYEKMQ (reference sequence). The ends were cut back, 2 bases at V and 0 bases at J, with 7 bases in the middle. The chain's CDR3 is CASSLSQDQETQYF. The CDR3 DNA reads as TGTGCCAGCAGCTTATCACAGGACCAAGAGACCCAGTACTTC.

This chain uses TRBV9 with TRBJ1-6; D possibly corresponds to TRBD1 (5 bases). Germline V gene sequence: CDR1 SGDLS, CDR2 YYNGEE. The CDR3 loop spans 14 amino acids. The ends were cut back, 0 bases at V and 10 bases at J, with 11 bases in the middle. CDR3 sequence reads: CASSVGQSESPLHF. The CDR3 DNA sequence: TGTGCCAGCAGCGTAGGACAGTCTGAATCACCCCTCCACTTT.